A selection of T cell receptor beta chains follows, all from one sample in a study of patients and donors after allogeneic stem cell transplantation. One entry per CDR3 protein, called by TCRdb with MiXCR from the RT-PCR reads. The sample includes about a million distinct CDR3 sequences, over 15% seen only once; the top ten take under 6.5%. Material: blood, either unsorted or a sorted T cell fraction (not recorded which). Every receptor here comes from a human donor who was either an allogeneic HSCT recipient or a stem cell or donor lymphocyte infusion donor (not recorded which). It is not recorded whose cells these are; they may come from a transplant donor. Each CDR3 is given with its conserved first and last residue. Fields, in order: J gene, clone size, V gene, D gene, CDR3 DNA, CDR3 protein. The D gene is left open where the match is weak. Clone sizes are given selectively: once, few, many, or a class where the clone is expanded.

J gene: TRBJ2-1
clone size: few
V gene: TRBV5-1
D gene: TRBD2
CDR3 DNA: TGCGCCAGCAGCTTGGTGGGCGGGGGACTCAATGAGCAGTTCTTC
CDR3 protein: CASSLVGGGLNEQFF

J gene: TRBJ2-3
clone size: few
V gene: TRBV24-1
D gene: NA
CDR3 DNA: TGTGCCACCAGTGATTTGGACGGGAGACTAGATACGCAGTATTTT
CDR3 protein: CATSDLDGRLDTQYF

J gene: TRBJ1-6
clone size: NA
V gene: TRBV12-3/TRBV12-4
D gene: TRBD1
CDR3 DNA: TGTGCCAGCAGTGACGGACAGGGGTATAATTCACCCCTCCACTTT
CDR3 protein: CASSDGQGYNSPLHF

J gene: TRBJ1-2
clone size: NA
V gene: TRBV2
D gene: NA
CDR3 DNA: TGTGCCAGCAGGATAACAGAGGGAGCGCGTGTCTCTGGCTACACCTTC
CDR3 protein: CASRITEGARVSGYTF

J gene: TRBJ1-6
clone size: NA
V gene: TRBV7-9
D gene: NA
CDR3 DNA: TGTGCCAGCAGCTTAGAAGGGGGGAATCCAAATTCACCCCTCCACTTT
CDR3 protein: CASSLEGGNPNSPLHF

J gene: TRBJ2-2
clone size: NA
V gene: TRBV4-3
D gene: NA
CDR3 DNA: TGCGCCAGCAGCCGTACGCTTAGCGGCACCGGGGAGCTGTTTTTT
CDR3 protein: CASSRTLSGTGELFF

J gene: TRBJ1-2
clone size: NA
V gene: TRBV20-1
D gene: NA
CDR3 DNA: TGCAGGGCACGGGAGGATAACTATGGCTACACCTTC
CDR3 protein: CRAREDNYGYTF

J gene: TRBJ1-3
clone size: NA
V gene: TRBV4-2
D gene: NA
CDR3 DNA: TGTGCCAGCAGCCAAGTGGGAGGGACAAACACCATATATTTT
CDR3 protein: CASSQVGGTNTIYF

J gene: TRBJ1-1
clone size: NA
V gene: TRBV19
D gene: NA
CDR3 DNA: TGTGCCAGTAGTAGTCTACAGGGAACTGAAGCTTTCTTT
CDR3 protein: CASSSLQGTEAFF

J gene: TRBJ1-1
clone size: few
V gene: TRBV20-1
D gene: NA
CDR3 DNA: TGCAGTGCTAGAAGTGTAGGGCTCACTGAAGCTTTCTTT
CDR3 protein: CSARSVGLTEAFF

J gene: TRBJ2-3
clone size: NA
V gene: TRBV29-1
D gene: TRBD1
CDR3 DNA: TGCAGCGTTGAAGGAGACAGGGCCACAGATACGCAGTATTTT
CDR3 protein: CSVEGDRATDTQYF

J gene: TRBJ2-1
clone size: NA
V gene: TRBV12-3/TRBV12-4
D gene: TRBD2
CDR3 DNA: TGTGCCAGCAGTTTCGTAGCGGGGGGCCCTGTATCCAATGAGCAGTTCTTC
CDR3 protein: CASSFVAGGPVSNEQFF

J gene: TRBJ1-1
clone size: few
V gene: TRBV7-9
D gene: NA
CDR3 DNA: TGTGCCAGCAGCCATGACAGACGGAACACTGAAGCTTTCTTT
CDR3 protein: CASSHDRRNTEAFF

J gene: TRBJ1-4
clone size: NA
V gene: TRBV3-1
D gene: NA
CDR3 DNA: TGTGCCAGCAGCCAACCGGGACCGGTGCGGGAAAAACTGTTTTTT
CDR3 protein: CASSQPGPVREKLFF

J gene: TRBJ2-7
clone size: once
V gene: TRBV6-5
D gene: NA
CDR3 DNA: TGTGCCAGCAGTTACTCGACCAGGGGCTACGAGCAGTACTTC
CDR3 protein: CASSYSTRGYEQYF

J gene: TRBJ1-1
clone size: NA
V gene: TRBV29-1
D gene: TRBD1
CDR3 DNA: TGCAGCGCGACTTTCGACAGGGGCACTGAAGCTTTCTTT
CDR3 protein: CSATFDRGTEAFF

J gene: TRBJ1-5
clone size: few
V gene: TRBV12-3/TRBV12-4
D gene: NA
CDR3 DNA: TGTGCCAGCAGTTTAGGTTCGAGAGGCAATCAGCCCCAGCATTTT
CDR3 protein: CASSLGSRGNQPQHF

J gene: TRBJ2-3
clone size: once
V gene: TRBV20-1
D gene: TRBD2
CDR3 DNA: TGCAGTGCTAGGGAAACTAGCGGGGGAGCCCGGGATACGCAGTATTTT
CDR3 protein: CSARETSGGARDTQYF

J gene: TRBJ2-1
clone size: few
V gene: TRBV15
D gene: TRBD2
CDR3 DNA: TGTGCCACCAGCAGAGATCCCCAACTAGCGGGGAACTACAATGAGCAGTTCTTC
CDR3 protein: CATSRDPQLAGNYNEQFF

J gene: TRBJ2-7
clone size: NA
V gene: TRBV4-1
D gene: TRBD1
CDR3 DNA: TGCGCCAGCAGCCAAACCGGGACAGGGTCCCACGAGCAGTACTTC
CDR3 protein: CASSQTGTGSHEQYF

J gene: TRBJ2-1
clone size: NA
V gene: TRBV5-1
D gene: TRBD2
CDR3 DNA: TGCGCCAGCAGCTCCCACCCAGCGGGAGGGTCCTACAATGAGCAGTTCTTC
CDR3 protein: CASSSHPAGGSYNEQFF

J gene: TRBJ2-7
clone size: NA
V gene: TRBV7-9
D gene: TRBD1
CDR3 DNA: TGTGCCAGCAAGGGGGGACAGGGGGCGCGAGAGCAGTACTTC
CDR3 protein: CASKGGQGAREQYF

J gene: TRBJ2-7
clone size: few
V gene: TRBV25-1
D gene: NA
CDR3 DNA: TGTGCCAGCAGTGAACTAGCTGGCGAGCAGTACTTC
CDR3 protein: CASSELAGEQYF

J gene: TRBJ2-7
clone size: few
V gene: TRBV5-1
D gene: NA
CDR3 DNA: TGCGCCAGCAGCCATACTGGAGCCTACGAGCAGTACTTC
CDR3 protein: CASSHTGAYEQYF

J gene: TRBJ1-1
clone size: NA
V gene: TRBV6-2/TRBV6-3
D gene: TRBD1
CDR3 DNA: TGTGCCAGCAGTTACCGACAGGGGAGGAGGAACACTGAAGCTTTCTTT
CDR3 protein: CASSYRQGRRNTEAFF

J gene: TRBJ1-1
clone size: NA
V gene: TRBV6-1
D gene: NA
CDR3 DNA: TGTGCCAGCAGCCTAACAGGGTGGGACACTGAAGCTTTCTTT
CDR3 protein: CASSLTGWDTEAFF

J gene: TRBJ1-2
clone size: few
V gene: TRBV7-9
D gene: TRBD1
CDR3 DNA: TGTGCCAGCAGCCTGCTACCGGGACAGGGGCTTCGGGGTGGCTACACCTTC
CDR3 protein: CASSLLPGQGLRGGYTF

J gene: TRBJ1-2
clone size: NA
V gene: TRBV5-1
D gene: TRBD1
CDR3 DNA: TGCGCCAGCAGCTCCGGGACAGGGATGAGCTACACCTTC
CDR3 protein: CASSSGTGMSYTF

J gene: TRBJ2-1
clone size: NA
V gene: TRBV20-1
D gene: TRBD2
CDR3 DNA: TGCAGTGCTAGAAGGCGGGAGTATAACAATGAGCAGTTCTTC
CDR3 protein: CSARRREYNNEQFF

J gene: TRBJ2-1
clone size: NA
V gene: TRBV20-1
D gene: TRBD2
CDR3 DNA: TGCAGTGGAACAACTAGCGGTTACAATGAGCAGTTCTTC
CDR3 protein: CSGTTSGYNEQFF

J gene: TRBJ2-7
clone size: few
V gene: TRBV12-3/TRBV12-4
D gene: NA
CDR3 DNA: TGTGCCAGCAGTTTTTCCCAGGGACGAGCCTACGAGCAGTACTTC
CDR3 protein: CASSFSQGRAYEQYF

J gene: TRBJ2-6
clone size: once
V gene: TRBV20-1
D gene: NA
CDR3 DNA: TGCAGTGCTAGAGATTTCAAGCGAGGCGGGGCCAACGTCCTGACTTTC
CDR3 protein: CSARDFKRGGANVLTF

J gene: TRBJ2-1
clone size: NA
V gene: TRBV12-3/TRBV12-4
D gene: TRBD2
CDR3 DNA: TGTGCCAGCAGTCCACTAGCGGGAGTACTGAGCTCCTACAATGAGCAGTTCTTC
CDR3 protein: CASSPLAGVLSSYNEQFF

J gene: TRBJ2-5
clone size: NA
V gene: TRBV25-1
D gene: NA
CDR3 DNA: TGTGCCAGCAGTGAAGATGAGGCAGCAAAGACCCAGTACTTC
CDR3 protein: CASSEDEAAKTQYF

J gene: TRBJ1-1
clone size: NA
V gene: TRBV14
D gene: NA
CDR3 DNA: TGTGCCAGCAGCCAAGCGCAGCAGAACACTGAAGCTTTCTTT
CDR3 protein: CASSQAQQNTEAFF

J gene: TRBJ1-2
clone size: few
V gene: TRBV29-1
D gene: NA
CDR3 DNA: TGCAGCGTTGACGAACGGGGCAAAACAGGCTATGGCTACACCTTC
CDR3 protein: CSVDERGKTGYGYTF

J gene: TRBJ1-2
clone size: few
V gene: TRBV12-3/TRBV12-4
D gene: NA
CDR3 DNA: TGTGCCAGCAGTTTCGCCACTGATCGGAACTATGGCTACACCTTC
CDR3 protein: CASSFATDRNYGYTF

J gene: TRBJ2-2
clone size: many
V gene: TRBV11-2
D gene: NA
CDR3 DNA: TGTGCCAGCACCGACTTTGTGGCCGGCACCGGGGAGCTGTTTTTT
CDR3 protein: CASTDFVAGTGELFF

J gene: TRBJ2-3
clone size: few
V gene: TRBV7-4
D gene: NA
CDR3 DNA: TGTGCCAGCAGTCATAACAGGTGGCTAGGAATGCCAGATACGCAGTATTTT
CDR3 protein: CASSHNRWLGMPDTQYF

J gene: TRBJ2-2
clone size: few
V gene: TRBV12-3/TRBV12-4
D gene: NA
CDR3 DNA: TGTGCCAGCAGATTACAGGGTACCGGGGAGCTGTTTTTT
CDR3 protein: CASRLQGTGELFF

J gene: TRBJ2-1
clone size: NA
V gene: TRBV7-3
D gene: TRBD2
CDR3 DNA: TGTGCCAGCAGCGGGGGGGGACTAGTCGACCCTGAGCAGTTCTTC
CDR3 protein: CASSGGGLVDPEQFF

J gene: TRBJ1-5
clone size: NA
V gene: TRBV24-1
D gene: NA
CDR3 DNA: TGTGCCACCAGTGACCGTAGGAATCAGCCCCAGCATTTT
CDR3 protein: CATSDRRNQPQHF

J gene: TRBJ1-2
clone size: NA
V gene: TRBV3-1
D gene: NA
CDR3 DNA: TGTGCCAGCAGCCCACACAGGGATCCTCCCTATGGCTACACCTTC
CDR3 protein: CASSPHRDPPYGYTF

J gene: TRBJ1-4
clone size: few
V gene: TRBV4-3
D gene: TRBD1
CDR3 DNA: TGCGCCAGTCAGACAGGGATAAAGATGGATGAAAAACTGTTTTTT
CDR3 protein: CASQTGIKMDEKLFF

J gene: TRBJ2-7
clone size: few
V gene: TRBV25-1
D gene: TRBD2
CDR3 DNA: TGTGCCAGCAGTGATCCCACGGGAGGCCGGGAGCAGTACTTC
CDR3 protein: CASSDPTGGREQYF

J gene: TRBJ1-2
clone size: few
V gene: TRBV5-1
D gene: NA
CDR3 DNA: TGCGCCAGCAGCTTGGACGGCCCGTTCGGAAATGGCTACACCTTC
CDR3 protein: CASSLDGPFGNGYTF